Detailed here is one TCR beta chain. The target antigen is unknown. Germline-derived CDR1 and CDR2 are MNHNS and SASEGT. The CDR3 is made up of 14 amino acids. Trimming took 1 base from V and 2 from J, leaving 7 bases between them. These data belong to a study of cytomegalovirus exposure and HLA in healthy donors. Study-wide points: Researchers reported that a few CMV-associated chains were confirmed in vitro as CMV antigen-specific.

PCR was performed using 60 Vbeta and 13 Jbeta primers. The method was immunoSEQ multiplex PCR; TCRdb's version includes in-frame clones alone and lacks a portion of them. The sample holds some 150,000 clones, roughly 76% seen once. This clonotype was sampled from a man aged 55 to 70 in good health and CMV-seronegative. Source material: PBMCs. V gene TRBV6-1 combines with J gene TRBJ2-3; D might be TRBD2 (6 bases). For the CDR3, the DNA is TGTGCCAGCAGTGAAGGCGGGAACACAGATACGCAGTATTTT. This codes for CASSEGGNTDTQYF.